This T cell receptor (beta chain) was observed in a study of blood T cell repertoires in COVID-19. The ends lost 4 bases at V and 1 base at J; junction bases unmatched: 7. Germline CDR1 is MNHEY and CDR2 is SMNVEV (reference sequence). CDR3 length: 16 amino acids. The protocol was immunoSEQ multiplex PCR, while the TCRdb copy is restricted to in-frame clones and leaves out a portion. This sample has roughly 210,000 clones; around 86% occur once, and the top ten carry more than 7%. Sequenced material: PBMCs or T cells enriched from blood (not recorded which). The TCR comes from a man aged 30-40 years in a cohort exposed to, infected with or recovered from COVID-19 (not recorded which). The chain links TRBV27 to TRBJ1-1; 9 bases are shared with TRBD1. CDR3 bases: TGTGCCAGCAGTTCATACAGGGGGCGAGGGAACACTGAAGCTTTCTTT. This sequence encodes CASSSYRGRGNTEAFF.